The 5 T cell receptor beta chains presented below share a single source sample, sequenced in a study of control samples from healthy donors and cancer patients. Data came from immunoSEQ multiplex PCR; TCRdb stores just in-frame clones and leaves some out. This table holds roughly 220,000 clones, over 90% found once. The material sequenced was blood. Receptors were obtained from a man aged 50-60 years in good health.

The chain joins TRBV5-1 to TRBJ2-7; 14 bases map to TRBD2. CDR1 is SGHRS and CDR2 is YFSETQ in the germline V gene. J lost 7 bases, V lost 3 bases, and 9 bases had no gene match. The CDR3 is 16 amino acids. CDR3 amino acids: CASSSETGLAGAEQYF. CDR3 nucleotides: TGCGCCAGCAGCTCGGAAACGGGACTAGCGGGGGCTGAGCAGTACTTC.

The rearrangement links TRBV2 to TRBJ2-7, with 9 bases lining up with TRBD1. CDR3 length equals 17 residues. J was trimmed by 2 bases and V by 6 bases; bases with no gene match: 14. The germline V gene encodes CDR1 SNHLY and CDR2 FYNNEI. The CDR3, as DNA: TGTGCCAGCAGAGCTGGACAGGGGAGAAACTGGGCCTACGAGCAGTACTTC. Translated: CASRAGQGRNWAYEQYF.

The chain carries TRBV6-5 and TRBJ1-2, with D uncertain. V was pared by 7 bases and J by 4 bases, with 13 bases between. Germline CDR1 reads MNHEY; CDR2 reads SVGAGI. The CDR3 has 13 residues. This CDR3 is CASIQPRSYGYTF. CDR3 in DNA: TGTGCCAGCATTCAGCCCAGGTCCTATGGCTACACCTTC.

This rearrangement joins TRBV7-6 to TRBJ1-1; D may be TRBD1 (5 bases). Trimming removed 0 bases at V and 1 base at J, with 6 bases between. Germline V gene data show CDR1 as SGHVS and CDR2 as FNYEAQ. CDR3 size: 14 residues. Here the CDR3 DNA reads TGTGCCAGCAGCTTAGCCGGGGGGAACACTGAAGCTTTCTTT. Its protein product is CASSLAGGNTEAFF. Full variable domain (outside the CDR3, taken from reference TRBV7-6 and TRBJ1-1): GAGVSQSPRYKVTKRGQDVALRCDPISGHVSLYWYRQALGQGPEFLTYFNYEAQQDKSGLPNDRFSAERPEGSISTLTIQRTEQRDSAMYRCASSLAGGNTEAFFGQGTRLTVV.

This chain connects TRBV6-1 to TRBJ2-7; 7 positions match TRBD1. The germline CDR1 and CDR2 sequences are MNHNS and SASEGT. V lost 3 bases to trimming and J lost 2 bases; unmatched junction nucleotides: 7. This CDR3 has 15 amino acids. The DNA for the CDR3 is TGTGCCAGCAGTGAGACGACAGGGAACCCCTACGAGCAGTACGTC. Translating it yields CASSETTGNPYEQYV.